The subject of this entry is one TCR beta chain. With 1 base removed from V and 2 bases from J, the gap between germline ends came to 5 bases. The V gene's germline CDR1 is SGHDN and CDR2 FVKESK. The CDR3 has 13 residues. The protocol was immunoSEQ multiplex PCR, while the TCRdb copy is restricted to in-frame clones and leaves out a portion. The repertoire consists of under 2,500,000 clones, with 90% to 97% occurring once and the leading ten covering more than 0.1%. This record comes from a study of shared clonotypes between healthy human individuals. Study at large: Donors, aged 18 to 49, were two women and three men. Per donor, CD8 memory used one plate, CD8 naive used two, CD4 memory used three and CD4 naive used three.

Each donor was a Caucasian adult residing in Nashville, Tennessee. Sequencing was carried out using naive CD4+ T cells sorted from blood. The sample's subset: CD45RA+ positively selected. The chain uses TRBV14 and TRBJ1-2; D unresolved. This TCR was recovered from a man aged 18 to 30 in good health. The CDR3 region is CASSQAGNYGYTF. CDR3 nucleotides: TGTGCCAGCAGCCAAGCAGGAAACTATGGCTACACCTTC.